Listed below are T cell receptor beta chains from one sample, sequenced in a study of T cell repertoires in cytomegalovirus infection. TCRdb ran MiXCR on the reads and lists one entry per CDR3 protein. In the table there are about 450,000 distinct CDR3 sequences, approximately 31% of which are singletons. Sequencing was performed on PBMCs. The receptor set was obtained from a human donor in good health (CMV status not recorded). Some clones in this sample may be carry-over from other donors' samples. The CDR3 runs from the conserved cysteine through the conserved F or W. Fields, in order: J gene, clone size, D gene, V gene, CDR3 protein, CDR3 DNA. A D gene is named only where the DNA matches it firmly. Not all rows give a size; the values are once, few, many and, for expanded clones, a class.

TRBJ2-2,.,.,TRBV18,CASSPLSTGELFF,TGTGCCAGCTCACCACTCTCGACCGGGGAGCTGTTTTTT
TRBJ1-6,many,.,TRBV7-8,CASSPGGGEAPLHF,TGTGCCAGCAGCCCCGGCGGGGGCGAAGCACCCCTCCACTTT
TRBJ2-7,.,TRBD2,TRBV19,CASSTSGGYEQYF,TGTGCCAGCAGCACTAGCGGGGGCTACGAGCAGTACTTC
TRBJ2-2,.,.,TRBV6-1,CASSALPGNTGELFF,TGTGCCAGCAGTGCCCTCCCCGGGAACACCGGGGAGCTGTTTTTT
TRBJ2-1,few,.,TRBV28,CASRLGLIGNEQFF,TGTGCCAGCAGACTGGGACTGATTGGGAATGAGCAGTTCTTC
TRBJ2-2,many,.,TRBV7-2,CASSLFVAGELFF,TGTGCCAGCAGTTTATTTGTGGCCGGGGAGCTGTTTTTT
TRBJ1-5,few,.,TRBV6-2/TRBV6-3,CASSPREGVVLNQPQHF,TGTGCCAGCAGTCCAAGAGAGGGTGTAGTTCTTAATCAGCCCCAGCATTTT
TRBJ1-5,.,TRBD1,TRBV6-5,CASRPSGQGAYSNQPQHF,TGTGCCAGCAGACCATCCGGACAGGGGGCTTATAGCAATCAGCCCCAGCATTTT
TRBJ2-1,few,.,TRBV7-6,CASSLVSGPQFF,TGTGCCAGCAGCTTAGTTTCCGGTCCGCAGTTCTTC
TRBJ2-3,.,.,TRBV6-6,CASRREGTDTQYF,TGTGCCAGCAGGCGAGAGGGCACAGATACGCAGTATTTT
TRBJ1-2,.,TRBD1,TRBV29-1,CSVGLGQGYGYTF,TGCAGCGTGGGACTGGGACAGGGGTATGGCTACACCTTC